These 29 T cell receptor beta chains originate from one sample sequenced in a study of human T cells and chemical hapten exposure. TCRdb itself ran the RACE reads through MiXCR, one entry per CDR3 protein. The data contain approximately 370,000 distinct CDR3 sequences, about 5% of them singletons. The time point was: pre-sensitization, week 0. Sample treatment: therapeutic diphenylcyclopropenone sensitization with weekly scalp DPC. Specimen: whole blood, collected in connection with sensitization to the hapten diphenylcyclopropenone (DPC). The receptor source for this set is a woman younger than 35 with alopecia areata. Some clones in this sample may be carry-over from other donors' samples.

This clonotype was detected many times. This chain uses TRBV5-1 with TRBJ2-5; 13 bases are a match to TRBD2. With V trimmed by 0 bases and J by 2 bases, 1 base remained unmatched. Germline V lookup: CDR1 SGHRS, CDR2 YFSETQ. The CDR3 totals 16 residues. The CDR3 protein is CASSLGGLAGQETQYF. DNA of the CDR3: TGCGCCAGCAGCTTGGGGGGACTAGCGGGGCAAGAGACCCAGTACTTC.

This clonotype has a handful of counts. The V call is TRBV4-3, the J call TRBJ1-5; D remains unclear. This CDR3 region has 13 residues. Trimming took 0 bases from V and 3 from J, leaving 3 bases between them. CDR1 and CDR2 (germline): LGHNA, YSLEER. The CDR3 loop reads CASSQEVNQPQHF. The CDR3, as DNA: TGCGCCAGCAGCCAAGAAGTCAATCAGCCCCAGCATTTT.

This rearrangement joins TRBV20-1 to TRBJ1-1; D remains unclear. CDR1 is DFQATT and CDR2 is SNEGSKA in the germline V gene (reference sequence). The germline V and J ends were trimmed by 8 bases and 4 bases, with 17 bases remaining between them. The CDR3 consists of 13 residues. The CDR3 nucleotides read TGCAGTCCAGACGGAGGGAAGCCCACTGAAGCTTTCTTT. Its translation: CSPDGGKPTEAFF.

This clonotype came up a few times. CDR3 region: CASSFSERGGRDTQYF. The CDR3 nucleotides read TGTGCCAGCAGTTTTTCCGAGCGGGGGGGCCGAGATACGCAGTATTTT. The rearrangement uses TRBV12-3 or TRBV12-4 and TRBJ2-3, with 10 bases that match TRBD2. The CDR3 length is 16 residues. The V and J ends lost 3 bases and 5 bases, in that order; junction bases with no gene match: 8.

V usage is TRBV7-8 and J usage is TRBJ2-1; 8 positions agree with TRBD2. Trimming took 6 bases from V and 2 from J; bases not matched to a gene: 9. Germline CDR1 is SGHVS and CDR2 is FQNEAQ. This CDR3 has 16 residues. CDR3 region: CASSPYRGGTYNEQFF. CDR3 nucleotides: TGTGCCAGCAGTCCCTATCGGGGGGGAACCTACAATGAGCAGTTCTTC.

This clonotype was counted between two and nine times. V and J are TRBV18 and TRBJ1-2; 8 nucleotides match TRBD1. CDR1 is KGHSH, CDR2 LQKENI, per germline. The junction had 5 bases not matched to a gene; V was cut back by 0 bases and J by 2 bases. CDR3 length: 16 amino acids. The CDR3, as DNA: TGTGCCAGCTCACCACCCGCCGGGGACAGGAACTATGGCTACACCTTC. Amino acids: CASSPPAGDRNYGYTF.

The V gene is TRBV4-1, the J gene TRBJ1-6; TRBD1 might be the D (5 bases). Looked up from germline, CDR1 is MGHRA and CDR2 is YSYEKL. V was trimmed by 8 bases and J by 9 bases, leaving 20 bases between them. This CDR3 contains 15 residues. CDR3: CASRDSFFRRSPLHF. CDR3 DNA sequence: TGCGCCAGCCGGGACTCCTTCTTCCGACGTTCACCCCTCCACTTT.

This clonotype has at least ten counts. The chain uses TRBV12-3 or TRBV12-4 and TRBJ2-3, with D perhaps matching TRBD1 (6 bases). CDR3 length: 15 amino acids. Between the trimmed V and J ends, which lost 8 bases and 1 base, there was a span of 16 bases. The DNA of the CDR3 is TGTGCCAGCCAGGGGTCGTCTTGGGGCACAGATACGCAGTATTTT. Amino acid sequence: CASQGSSWGTDTQYF.

This clonotype was picked up a small number of times. This chain joins TRBV5-1 and TRBJ1-1; 10 nucleotides agree with TRBD1. The CDR3 is 15 residues long. Germline assignment: CDR1 SGHRS and CDR2 YFSETQ. With V trimmed by 1 base and J by 10 bases, 10 bases remained unmatched. The CDR3 DNA follows: TGCGCCAGCAGCTTGTTGGGACAGGGGAACACGGGAGCTTTCTTT. This encodes CASSLLGQGNTGAFF.

This clonotype was observed a handful of times. This sequence joins TRBV10-3 and TRBJ2-7, with a weak D call TRBD2 (5 bases). Trimming stripped 6 bases from V and 2 bases from J, with 11 bases between. The CDR3 covers 13 residues. Germline CDR1 is ENHRY and CDR2 is SYGVKD. The CDR3 protein is CAIRGSWTYEQYF. CDR3 sequence (DNA): TGTGCCATCAGAGGGAGTTGGACCTACGAGCAGTACTTC.

This clonotype occurred a few times. The CDR3 coding sequence is TGTGCCAGCAGTTTCGGGGGGACTAACGGAGAGACCCAGTACTTC. It translates to CASSFGGTNGETQYF. The chain employs TRBV28 and TRBJ2-5; 7 bases map to TRBD2. This CDR3 has 15 amino acids. Germline assignment: CDR1 MDHEN and CDR2 SYDVKM. Trimming removed 3 bases from V and 4 bases from J; junction bases left unmatched: 8.

This clonotype has a count of ten or more. The chain couples TRBV12-3 or TRBV12-4 to TRBJ1-2; possible D gene TRBD1, 5 bases. The CDR3 length is 12 residues. Deletions cut 2 bases from V and 4 bases from J, with 5 bases between. The CDR3 reads CASSLQGYGYTF. The CDR3 DNA reads TGTGCCAGCAGTTTACAGGGCTATGGCTACACCTTC.

This clonotype turned up a few times. The chain has TRBV2 and TRBJ2-1; D is possibly TRBD2 (6 bases). V gave up 8 bases and J gave up 4 bases, with 15 bases separating them. Looked up from germline, CDR1 is SNHLY and CDR2 is FYNNEI. CDR3 length: 14 amino acids. CDR3 coding DNA: TGTGCCAGCGGCGCCAGCGGACTATACAATGAGCAGTTCTTC. Amino acids: CASGASGLYNEQFF.

This clonotype was seen at least ten times. This chain links TRBV7-9 with TRBJ1-1, with unresolved D. The V end lost 2 bases, the J end lost 8 bases, and 9 bases lay between the germline ends. Germline loops: CDR1 SEHNR, CDR2 FQNEAQ (reference sequence). This CDR3 comprises 12 residues. CDR3 coding DNA: TGTGCCAGCAGCTTAAGAGATGGGGAAGCTTTCTTT. It codes for CASSLRDGEAFF.

The V and J genes are TRBV7-9 and TRBJ2-7, with D perhaps being TRBD1 or TRBD2 (5 bases each). The CDR3 extends over 13 amino acids. Germline CDR1 is SEHNR and CDR2 is FQNEAQ (reference sequence). Trimming left V 5 bases short and J 3 bases short, with 11 bases between. CDR3 in DNA: TGTGCCAGCAGCGCTGGGACCCTCTACGAGCAGTACTTC. It codes for CASSAGTLYEQYF.

This clonotype was seen repeatedly, ten times or more. The V gene is TRBV6-5, the J gene TRBJ1-4; no clear D. The CDR3 covers 12 residues. Trimming shortened V by 8 bases and J by 2 bases, and 6 bases separated the two germline ends. The germline gives CDR1 MNHEY, CDR2 SVGAGI. The CDR3: CASRRTNEKLFF. Written as DNA, the CDR3 is TGTGCCAGCCGTAGGACTAATGAAAAACTGTTTTTT.

This clonotype was counted ten times or more. V usage is TRBV5-6 and J usage is TRBJ1-1; D unclear. This CDR3 spans 13 amino acids. V lost 0 bases and J 6 bases, leaving 9 bases between the germline ends. Germline assignment: CDR1 SGHDT and CDR2 YYEEEE. The CDR3 reads CASSLVAGAEAFF. The CDR3 nucleotides read TGTGCCAGCAGCTTGGTGGCCGGCGCTGAAGCTTTCTTT.

Ten or more counts support this clonotype. V is TRBV4-3 and J is TRBJ1-6; tentative D call: TRBD1 (5 bases). The germline gives CDR1 LGHNA, CDR2 YSLEER. This CDR3 spans 14 amino acids. Trimming left V 3 bases short and J 8 bases short, with 11 bases between. In DNA, the CDR3 is TGCGCCAGCAGCCAGGGGCGCACGGATTCACCCCTCCACTTT. Translation: CASSQGRTDSPLHF.

V gene TRBV20-1 combines with J gene TRBJ1-2; no clear D gene. The CDR3 extends over 13 amino acids. Germline V CDR1 and CDR2: DFQATT, SNEGSKA (reference sequence). V lost 3 bases and J 5 bases, leaving 13 bases between the germline ends. The CDR3 nucleotides read TGCAGTGCTAGGCCCCAGGAGCTATATGGCTACACCTTC. This gives the protein CSARPQELYGYTF.

The V and J genes are TRBV5-1 and TRBJ2-3; the D is unclear. The CDR3 is made up of 13 amino acids. Trimming left V 0 bases short and J 5 bases short, with 7 bases between. Germline CDR1 and CDR2: SGHRS and YFSETQ. The CDR3 sequence is CASSLGTIDTQYF. CDR3 DNA: TGCGCCAGCAGCTTGGGAACCATAGATACGCAGTATTTT. The full variable domain, completed using reference TRBV5-1 and TRBJ2-3, is KAGVTQTPRYLIKTRGQQVTLSCSPISGHRSVSWYQQTPGQGLQFLFEYFSETQRNKGNFPGRFSGRQFSNSRSEMNVSTLELGDSALYLCASSLGTIDTQYFGPGTRLTVL.

This clonotype was observed at least ten times. CDR3 DNA sequence: TGTGCCAGCAGTTTTGGGTCAGATACGCAGTATTTT. Translating it yields CASSFGSDTQYF. The V gene is TRBV12-3 or TRBV12-4, the J gene TRBJ2-3; no definite D call. Trimming cost V 3 bases and J 4 bases, with 5 bases left between them. The CDR3 covers 12 residues.

The V gene is TRBV4-3, the J gene TRBJ1-3, with D unresolved. CDR3 length: 13 amino acids. Germline values: CDR1 LGHNA, CDR2 YSLEER. V lost 1 base and J lost 7, with 8 bases in between. In DNA, the CDR3 is TGCGCCAGCAGCCAAGTGGCCGGCAACACCATATATTTT. Translation gives CASSQVAGNTIYF.

The J gene is TRBJ1-2, the V gene TRBV29-1, with D possibly TRBD1 on 5 matching bases. Per germline, CDR1 SQVTM and CDR2 ANQGSEA. The CDR3 length is 15 residues. V lost 6 bases to trimming and J lost 0 bases, with 17 bases between them. CDR3 sequence (DNA): TGCAGCGTCGATGGACCCACGACAGCTAACTATGGCTACACCTTC. Its protein product is CSVDGPTTANYGYTF.

This clonotype was observed at least ten times. CDR3 residues: CASSQVRGGEDTQYF. The CDR3 DNA follows: TGTGCCAGCAGCCAAGTACGAGGGGGCGAGGATACGCAGTATTTT. The chain recombines TRBV14 with TRBJ2-3; TRBD1 matches at 7 bases. CDR1 and CDR2 (germline): SGHDN, FVKESK. The J segment lost 6 bases and the V segment lost 1 base, leaving 7 bases of the junction unmatched. The CDR3 covers 15 residues.

This chain connects TRBV7-8 to TRBJ1-2; 9 bases align to TRBD1. The CDR3 extends over 16 amino acids. V gave up 4 bases and J gave up 0 bases; unmatched junction bases: 6. Germline V gene lookup returns CDR1 SGHVS and CDR2 FQNEAQ. CDR3: CASSSPGTGTNYGYTF. CDR3 bases: TGTGCCAGCAGCTCCCCCGGGACAGGGACTAACTATGGCTACACCTTC.

The chain is built from TRBV7-3 and TRBJ2-1, with a tentative D call TRBD1 (6 bases). Germline V CDR1 and CDR2: SGHTA, FQGTGA. V gave up 4 bases and J gave up 5 bases, with 15 bases separating them. The CDR3 totals 15 residues. The CDR3 reads CASSWPGDPNNEQFF. CDR3 bases: TGTGCCAGCAGCTGGCCAGGGGATCCCAACAATGAGCAGTTCTTC.

There are many counts of this clonotype. The genes are TRBV10-3 and TRBJ2-3; 7 bases are a match to TRBD2. V gave up 8 bases and J gave up 6 bases; unmatched junction bases: 14. This CDR3 has 15 residues. Germline V gene data show CDR1 as ENHRY and CDR2 as SYGVKD. The CDR3 here is CAIRGTSVQLDTQYF. CDR3 DNA sequence: TGTGCCATCCGGGGAACTAGCGTCCAACTGGATACGCAGTATTTT.

The CDR3 DNA reads as TGTGCCAGCCGCCCGGACACAGATACGCAGTATTTT. Its protein is CASRPDTDTQYF. The rearrangement uses TRBV12-3 or TRBV12-4 and TRBJ2-3, with no clear D. V was cut by 8 bases and J by 2 bases, with 8 bases left in between. This CDR3 has 12 residues.

The V gene is TRBV6-1, the J gene TRBJ1-6; 10 nucleotides agree with TRBD1. From germline, CDR1 is MNHNS and CDR2 SASEGT. This CDR3 has 17 residues. With 5 bases clipped from V and 7 bases from J, the junction kept 11 bases outside the gene matches. The CDR3 protein is CASSPRQGAFVNSPLHF. CDR3 nucleotide sequence: TGTGCCAGCAGTCCGCGACAGGGGGCATTTGTGAATTCACCCCTCCACTTT.